These 32 T cell receptor beta chains were sequenced from one sample in a study of blood T cell repertoires in COVID-19. Sequencing was performed with immunoSEQ multiplex PCR; in TCRdb, only in-frame clones are kept and a portion is missing. The table lists approximately 93,000 clones, around 90% of them singletons, with approximately 2% in the top ten. Sequenced input: peripheral blood. The receptors here all came from a man aged 50 or older with COVID-19, enrolled during active disease.

This sequence joins TRBV6-4 and TRBJ2-7, with TRBD1 matching 7 bases. CDR1 and CDR2 from the germline V gene are MRHNA and SNTAGT. With 1 base clipped from V and 2 bases from J, the junction kept 11 bases outside the gene matches. This CDR3 contains 17 residues. The CDR3 loop is CASSDFYRDRMTYEQYF. CDR3 bases: TGTGCCAGCAGTGACTTTTACCGGGACAGAATGACCTACGAGCAGTACTTC.

This chain uses TRBV5-1 with TRBJ1-2; D perhaps matches TRBD1 (5 bases). Germline CDR1 is SGHRS and CDR2 is YFSETQ. This CDR3 spans 13 amino acids. The V end lost 6 bases, the J end lost 8 bases, and 17 bases lay between the germline ends. For the CDR3, the DNA is TGCGCCAGCACCGACAGCACCGCATCCGGCTACACCTTC. This sequence encodes CASTDSTASGYTF.

This chain's CDR3 is CASRGTSGVYNEQFF. The CDR3 DNA reads TGCGCCAGCAGAGGGACTAGCGGAGTTTACAATGAGCAGTTCTTC. The chain has TRBV10-1 and TRBJ2-1; TRBD2 matches 11 bases. Germline CDR1 reads WNHNN; CDR2 reads SYGVQD (reference sequence). There are 15 residues in the CDR3. Losses at the gene ends were 6 bases for V and 4 bases for J; bases not matched to a gene: 5.

The genes are TRBV5-1 and TRBJ1-4, with a weak D call TRBD1 (5 bases). The CDR3 has 14 residues. Germline CDR1 and CDR2: SGHRS and YFSETQ. V lost 0 bases, J lost 6 bases, and 9 bases lay in between. The CDR3 reads CASSLAGRYEKLFF. In DNA form, the CDR3 reads TGCGCCAGCAGCTTGGCAGGGCGATATGAAAAACTGTTTTTT.

The chain links TRBV27 to TRBJ2-7, with D maybe TRBD1 (6 bases). Germline CDR1 reads MNHEY; CDR2 reads SMNVEV (reference sequence). The germline V and J ends were trimmed by 2 bases and 3 bases, with 8 bases remaining between them. The CDR3 consists of 13 residues. DNA of the CDR3: TGTGCCAGCAGTTTACAGGGGCTCTACGAGCAGTACTTC. This codes for CASSLQGLYEQYF.

V gene TRBV7-9 combines with J gene TRBJ1-1; 7 bases fit TRBD1. The CDR3 is made up of 15 amino acids. Germline lookup yields CDR1 SEHNR and CDR2 FQNEAQ (reference sequence). V lost 5 bases and J lost 1; bases outside the gene matches: 7. DNA for the CDR3: TGTGCCAGCAGCCCAAGGGACAGTCCGAACACTGAAGCTTTCTTT. Amino acids: CASSPRDSPNTEAFF.

The chain links TRBV9 to TRBJ2-6, with a weak D call TRBD2 (6 bases). Germline CDR1 and CDR2: SGDLS and YYNGEE. The V and J ends lost 4 bases and 1 base respectively, with 9 bases between them. This CDR3 is 15 amino acids long. The CDR3 is CASSIGTSGANVLTF. The CDR3 region has the DNA TGTGCCAGCAGCATAGGGACTTCTGGGGCCAACGTCCTGACTTTC. Based on the CDR3 plus reference TRBV9 and TRBJ2-6, the full variable domain is DSGVTQTPKHLITATGQRVTLRCSPRSGDLSVYWYQQSLDQGLQFLIQYYNGEERAKGNILERFSAQQFPDLHSELNLSSLELGDSALYFCASSIGTSGANVLTFGAGSRLTVL.

V gene TRBV19 combines with J gene TRBJ2-7; 7 nucleotides match TRBD1. The CDR3 contains 14 residues. The V gene end was trimmed by 4 bases and the J gene end by 5 bases; junction bases not matched to a gene: 8. Germline V CDR1 and CDR2: LNHDA, SQIVND (reference sequence). The CDR3, as DNA: TGTGCCAGTAGTAAAGGACAGGATCAGAACGAGCAGTACTTC. It encodes CASSKGQDQNEQYF.

The gene calls are TRBV18 and TRBJ1-1; D possibly corresponds to TRBD1 (6 bases). The germline V gene has CDR1 KGHSH and CDR2 LQKENI. The CDR3 has 13 residues. V was clipped by 5 bases and J by 3 bases, with 10 bases between them. The CDR3, as DNA: TGTGCCAGCTCAGGACAGCGGTACACTGAAGCTTTCTTT. It translates to CASSGQRYTEAFF.

The chain uses TRBV9 and TRBJ2-3; 8 bases line up with TRBD2. This CDR3 spans 15 amino acids. Germline assignment: CDR1 SGDLS and CDR2 YYNGEE. Trimming took 4 bases from V and 2 from J; bases not matched to a gene: 6. Here the CDR3 DNA reads TGTGCCAGCAGCTTTAGTAGCGGGGACACAGATACGCAGTATTTT. Its protein is CASSFSSGDTDTQYF.

This clone has a single count. The chain has TRBV7-2 and TRBJ1-3, with D maybe TRBD1 (5 bases). V was cut by 1 base and J by 2 bases, with 9 bases left in between. The germline V gene has CDR1 SGHTA and CDR2 FQGNSA. CDR3 length: 15 residues. The chain's CDR3 is CASSLVGGTGNTIYF. The CDR3 coding sequence is TGTGCCAGCAGCTTAGTCGGGGGTACTGGAAACACCATATATTTT.

As regards this clone: Other nucleotide sequences in the sample specify the same CDR3. The chain has TRBV5-1 and TRBJ1-1, with unresolved D. Germline CDR1 is SGHRS and CDR2 is YFSETQ. V was shortened by 2 bases and J by 0 bases, with 8 bases between the two germline ends. This CDR3 has 14 residues. CDR3: CASSFGQVNTEAFF. In DNA form, the CDR3 reads TGCGCCAGCAGCTTTGGGCAGGTGAACACTGAAGCTTTCTTT.

This rearrangement joins TRBV6-5 to TRBJ1-2, with a tentative D call TRBD1 (5 bases). The CDR3 length is 15 residues. Germline CDR1 and CDR2: MNHEY and SVGAGI. The V and J ends lost 5 bases and 0 bases respectively, with 13 bases between them. The CDR3 DNA sequence: TGTGCCAGCAGTAGTACAGGTTTCCCTAACTATGGCTACACCTTC. Protein product: CASSSTGFPNYGYTF.

This rearrangement joins TRBV6-5 to TRBJ1-2; D may be TRBD1 (5 bases). V was cut by 0 bases and J by 4 bases, with 12 bases left in between. Germline lookup yields CDR1 MNHEY and CDR2 SVGAGI. The CDR3 spans 15 residues. The CDR3 nucleotides read TGTGCCAGCAGTTACTCCCCCCGCCAGGGCTATGGCTACACCTTC. Its translation: CASSYSPRQGYGYTF.

This clone has a handful of counts. The chain employs TRBV7-3 and TRBJ2-5; 11 bases agree with TRBD2. Trimming at V came to 5 bases and at J to 5 bases, leaving 7 bases not matched to a gene. This CDR3 comprises 15 residues. Germline CDR1 is SGHTA and CDR2 is FQGTGA. CDR3 DNA: TGTGCCAGCAGCCTTAGCGGGGGGGCACATGAGACCCAGTACTTC. It translates to CASSLSGGAHETQYF.

This chain uses TRBV28 with TRBJ2-1, with D possibly TRBD1 on 5 matching bases. The CDR3 totals 15 residues. The germline V and J ends were trimmed by 8 bases and 0 bases, with 14 bases remaining between them. Germline lookup yields CDR1 MDHEN and CDR2 SYDVKM. The CDR3 nucleotides read TGTGCCAGCCTGGGGCAGATGAGCTCCTACAATGAGCAGTTCTTC. Protein sequence: CASLGQMSSYNEQFF.

The chain combines TRBV3-1 (or the pseudogene TRBV3-2) with TRBJ2-3; TRBD2 agrees at 15 bases. Trimming took 6 bases from V and 6 from J; bases not matched to a gene: 10. Per germline, CDR1 LGHDT and CDR2 YNNKEL (reference sequence). The CDR3 sequence is 17 residues long. The CDR3 loop reads CASSHGGLAGGMDTQYF. CDR3 DNA: TGTGCCAGCAGTCATGGGGGACTAGCGGGGGGAATGGATACGCAGTATTTT.

This chain uses TRBV6-1 with TRBJ1-1; D is unclear. Trimming shortened V by 3 bases and J by 8 bases, and 7 bases separated the two germline ends. Germline lookup yields CDR1 MNHNS and CDR2 SASEGT. This CDR3 region has 11 residues. The CDR3 DNA follows: TGTGCCAGCAGTGAGTACAAAGAAGCTTTCTTT. Translated, it gives CASSEYKEAFF.

This chain connects TRBV30 to TRBJ1-6; D not resolved. The CDR3 has 17 residues. With 0 bases removed from V and 9 bases from J, the gap between germline ends came to 21 bases. Germline loops: CDR1 GTSNPN, CDR2 SVGIG (reference sequence). This CDR3 reads CAWSVGRLFGSGSPLHF. In nucleotides, the CDR3 is TGTGCCTGGAGTGTAGGGAGGTTGTTCGGAAGTGGTTCACCCCTCCACTTT.

The chain recombines TRBV19 with TRBJ1-5, with a weak D call TRBD1 (5 bases). This CDR3 contains 16 residues. Germline V gene sequence: CDR1 LNHDA, CDR2 SQIVND (reference sequence). V was cut by 4 bases and J by 0 bases, with 13 bases left in between. The CDR3 loop is CASSKWEGYSNQPQHF. Here the CDR3 DNA reads TGTGCCAGTAGTAAATGGGAGGGGTATAGCAATCAGCCCCAGCATTTT.

This clone has a handful of counts. The J gene is TRBJ1-1, the V gene TRBV7-3; 10 nucleotides agree with TRBD1. The CDR3 totals 13 residues. Germline V gives CDR1 SGHTA, CDR2 FQGTGA. With 5 bases clipped from V and 6 bases from J, the junction kept 3 bases outside the gene matches. DNA for the CDR3: TGTGCCAGCAGCCCCGGACAGGGGGCTGAAGCTTTCTTT. This gives the protein CASSPGQGAEAFF.

The chain recombines TRBV5-8 with TRBJ1-2; possible D gene TRBD1, 6 bases. Between the trimmed V and J ends, which lost 4 bases and 8 bases, there was a span of 18 bases. Per germline, CDR1 SGHTS and CDR2 YDEGEE. The CDR3 length is 14 residues. The chain's CDR3 is CASSQTGLWRGYTF. In nucleotides, the CDR3 is TGTGCCAGCAGCCAAACAGGGTTATGGCGCGGCTACACCTTC.

This chain uses TRBV2 with TRBJ1-1; D not resolved. The CDR3 covers 18 residues. With 7 bases removed from V and 1 base from J, the gap between germline ends came to 25 bases. CDR1 and CDR2 (germline): SNHLY, FYNNEI. CDR3 region: CASTVLLLSLGANTEAFF. For the CDR3, the DNA is TGTGCCAGCACTGTCCTCCTGCTGTCCCTGGGCGCGAACACTGAAGCTTTCTTT.

The V call is TRBV27, the J call TRBJ2-3, with D maybe TRBD2 (5 bases). Between the trimmed V and J ends, which lost 5 bases and 6 bases, there was a span of 12 bases. The CDR3 has 13 residues. Germline CDR1 is MNHEY and CDR2 is SMNVEV (reference sequence). This CDR3 is CASSRRQADTQYF. Written as DNA, the CDR3 is TGTGCCAGCAGTAGGAGGCAGGCGGATACGCAGTATTTT.

The V call is TRBV7-2, the J call TRBJ2-7; TRBD1 aligns across 10 bases. This CDR3 comprises 15 residues. J was trimmed by 2 bases and V by 5 bases; bases with no gene match: 6. CDR1 SGHTA and CDR2 FQGNSA come from the germline V gene. The CDR3 DNA sequence: TGTGCCAGCAGCATACAGACAGGGGGCACCTACGAGCAGTACTTC. Translated, it gives CASSIQTGGTYEQYF.

This clone showed up just once. V usage is TRBV5-1 and J usage is TRBJ2-7; TRBD1 matches at 10 bases. This CDR3 spans 15 amino acids. V shed 3 bases and J 1 base; nucleotides not matched to a gene: 4. CDR1 SGHRS and CDR2 YFSETQ come from the germline V gene. CDR3 region: CASSSPGQGSYEQYF. The CDR3 bases are TGCGCCAGCAGCTCACCGGGACAGGGGTCCTACGAGCAGTACTTC.

The chain combines TRBV7-8 with TRBJ1-5, with 9 nucleotides matching TRBD1. The V segment lost 1 base and the J segment 9 bases; nucleotides outside the gene matches: 7. The germline V gene encodes CDR1 SGHVS and CDR2 FQNEAQ. The CDR3 totals 15 residues. This CDR3 is CASSLDGTGFWPQHF. The CDR3 DNA follows: TGTGCCAGCAGCTTAGATGGGACAGGGTTTTGGCCCCAGCATTTT.

The rearrangement links TRBV6-5 to TRBJ1-1, with unresolved D. Per germline, CDR1 MNHEY and CDR2 SVGAGI. The CDR3 runs 12 residues. Deletions cut 2 bases from V and 9 bases from J, with 10 bases between. CDR3 sequence reads: CASSYASDKAFF. The CDR3, as DNA: TGTGCCAGCAGTTACGCCAGCGATAAAGCTTTCTTT.

The chain carries TRBV5-1 and TRBJ2-1, with TRBD1 matching over 11 bases. The CDR3 covers 18 residues. CDR1 and CDR2 (germline): SGHRS, YFSETQ. V dropped 1 base and J dropped 4; count of bases not matched to a gene: 10. The CDR3: CASSLMGQGVTLYNEQFF. The DNA for the CDR3 is TGCGCCAGCAGCTTGATGGGACAGGGGGTGACCCTTTACAATGAGCAGTTCTTC.

The V and J genes are TRBV4-2 and TRBJ2-2; 7 bases fit TRBD2. Germline-derived CDR1 and CDR2 are LGHNA and YNFKEQ. After removal of 4 bases from V and 3 bases from J, the junction contained 5 bases not matched to a gene. This CDR3 spans 15 amino acids. The CDR3 nucleotides read TGTGCCAGCAGCCCCGGGCTAGCGGACACCGGGGAGCTGTTTTTT. This gives the protein CASSPGLADTGELFF.

V usage is TRBV19 and J usage is TRBJ1-2, with a weak D call TRBD1 (6 bases). The CDR3 runs to 13 residues. CDR1 is LNHDA, CDR2 SQIVND, per germline (reference sequence). The ends were cut back, 5 bases at V and 5 bases at J, with 12 bases in the middle. CDR3 bases: TGTGCCAGTAGTCTGGGCAGGGGATATGGCTACACCTTC. Translating gives CASSLGRGYGYTF. Full variable domain (outside the CDR3, taken from reference TRBV19 and TRBJ1-2): DGGITQSPKYLFRKEGQNVTLSCEQNLNHDAMYWYRQDPGQGLRLIYYSQIVNDFQKGDIAEGYSVSREKKESFPLTVTSAQKNPTAFYLCASSLGRGYGYTFGSGTRLTVV.

V usage is TRBV28 and J usage is TRBJ1-2, with D possibly matching TRBD1 (5 bases). Germline V CDR1 and CDR2: MDHEN, SYDVKM. Trimming shortened V by 3 bases and J by 6 bases, and 11 bases separated the two germline ends. This CDR3 has 13 residues. Here the CDR3 DNA reads TGTGCCAGCAGTTTGGACAAGTGGGATGGCTACACCTTC. Encoded protein: CASSLDKWDGYTF.